The sequence of this T cell receptor beta chain was determined in a study of patients and donors after allogeneic stem cell transplantation. One entry per CDR3 protein results from TCRdb running MiXCR on the RT-PCR reads. The sample lists about 960,000 distinct CDR3 sequences, roughly 17% occurring once. The CDR3 runs to 12 residues. Deletions cut 0 bases from V and 2 bases from J, with 2 bases between. CDR1 DFQATT and CDR2 SNEGSKA come from the germline V gene (reference sequence). This clonotype was counted a few times. The TCR originated in a human donor who was either an allogeneic HSCT recipient or a stem cell or donor lymphocyte infusion donor (not recorded which). It is not recorded whose cells these are; they may come from a transplant donor. Material for sequencing was blood, either unsorted or a sorted T cell fraction (not recorded which). The chain has TRBV20-1 and TRBJ1-3; D unresolved. CDR3 region: CSARDTGNTIYF. CDR3 DNA: TGCAGTGCTAGAGACACTGGAAACACCATATATTTT.